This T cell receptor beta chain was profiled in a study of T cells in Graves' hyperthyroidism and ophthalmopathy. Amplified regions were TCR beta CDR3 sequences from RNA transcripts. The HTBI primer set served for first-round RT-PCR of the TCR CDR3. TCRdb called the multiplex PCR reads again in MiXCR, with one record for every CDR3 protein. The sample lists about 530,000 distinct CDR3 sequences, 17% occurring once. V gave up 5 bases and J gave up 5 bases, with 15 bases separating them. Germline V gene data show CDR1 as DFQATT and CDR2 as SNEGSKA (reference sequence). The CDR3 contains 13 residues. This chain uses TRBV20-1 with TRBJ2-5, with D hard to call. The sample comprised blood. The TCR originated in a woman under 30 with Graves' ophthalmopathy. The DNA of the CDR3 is TGCAGTGCTGTAGACCTCACCAAGGAGACCCAGTACTTC. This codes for CSAVDLTKETQYF.